Sequencing of this T cell receptor (beta chain) was carried out in a study of T-cell memory formation after mild COVID-19. MiXCR was run by TCRdb on the 5' RACE reads, yielding one entry per CDR3 protein. Here the sample spans 100,000 to 120,000 distinct CDR3 sequences, about 18% being singletons. This clonotype was counted at least ten times. This TCR derives from a man younger than 30 who had mild COVID-19 (a few samples of this study predate the infection). Cell type and time point are not known. The sequencing input was PBMCs or a T cell subset sorted from them (not recorded which).

This chain's CDR3 is CASSSRRMNTEAFF. The CDR3 DNA reads as TGTGCCAGCAGTTCTCGACGGATGAACACTGAAGCTTTCTTT. This sequence joins TRBV12-3 or TRBV12-4 and TRBJ1-1; D call uncertain. CDR3 length: 14 residues. V was shortened by 4 bases and J by 0 bases, with 9 bases between the two germline ends.